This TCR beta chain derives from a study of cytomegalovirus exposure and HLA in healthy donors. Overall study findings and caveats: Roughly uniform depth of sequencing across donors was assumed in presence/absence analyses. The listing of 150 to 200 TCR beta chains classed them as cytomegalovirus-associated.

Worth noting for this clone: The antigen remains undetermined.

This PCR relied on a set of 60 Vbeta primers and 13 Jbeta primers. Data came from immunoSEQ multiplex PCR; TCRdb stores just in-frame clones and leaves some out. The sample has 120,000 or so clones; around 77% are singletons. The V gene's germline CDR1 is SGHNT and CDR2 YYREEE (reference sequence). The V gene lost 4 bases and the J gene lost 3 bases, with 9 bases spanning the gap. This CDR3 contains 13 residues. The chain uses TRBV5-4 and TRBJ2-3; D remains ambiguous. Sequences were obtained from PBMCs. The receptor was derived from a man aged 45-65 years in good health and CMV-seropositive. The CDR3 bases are TGTGCCAGCAGCCTACCACCGACAGATACGCAGTATTTT. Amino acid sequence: CASSLPPTDTQYF.